Below are 20 T cell receptor beta chains sequenced from a single sample in a study of response to subunit inactivated influenza vaccine. Using its own MiXCR run on the RT-PCR reads, TCRdb lists one record per CDR3 protein. The sample shows a few hundred thousand distinct CDR3 sequences, about 20% of them seen only once. Sequences were derived from PBMCs from blood, sampled roughly 20 months after vaccination. The origin of the receptors is a man between 50 and 75 years old who received an inactivated influenza vaccine.

V usage is TRBV7-9 and J usage is TRBJ2-3; D gene unclear. V shed 5 bases and J shed 0 bases, with 12 bases lying between them. The germline gives CDR1 SEHNR, CDR2 FQNEAQ (reference sequence). The CDR3 is made up of 15 amino acids. The CDR3 DNA sequence: TGTGCCAGCAGCCCGACAAGGCTAAGCACAGATACGCAGTATTTT. Encoded protein: CASSPTRLSTDTQYF.

This clonotype was observed a few times. The V call is TRBV20-1, the J call TRBJ2-2; the match to TRBD2 covers 10 bases. CDR1 is DFQATT and CDR2 is SNEGSKA in the germline V gene (reference sequence). The CDR3 length is 15 residues. Trimming at V came to 8 bases and at J to 1 base, leaving 7 bases not matched to a gene. CDR3 residues: CSTQRTSGNTGELFF. DNA of the CDR3: TGCAGTACACAGAGGACTAGCGGGAACACCGGGGAGCTGTTTTTT.

There are a few counts of this clonotype. The chain recombines TRBV28 with TRBJ1-2; unclear D gene. The length of the CDR3 is 13 residues. CDR1 and CDR2 from the germline V gene are MDHEN and SYDVKM. V was trimmed by 6 bases and J by 5 bases, leaving 13 bases between them. In nucleotides, the CDR3 is TGTGCCAGCAGACTCGGACGGACTTATGGCTACACCTTC. Amino acids: CASRLGRTYGYTF.

The chain recombines TRBV6-1 with TRBJ1-4; TRBD1 matches at 8 bases. V lost 0 bases and J lost 5; bases outside the gene matches: 5. Germline-derived CDR1 and CDR2 are MNHNS and SASEGT. The CDR3 is 16 amino acids. Here the CDR3 DNA reads TGTGCCAGCAGTGAAGCGCTTCAGGGGGCAAATGAAAAACTGTTTTTT. Its translation is CASSEALQGANEKLFF.

This CDR3 reads CASSTMVANTEAFF. In DNA form, the CDR3 reads TGTGCCAGCAGCACCATGGTCGCCAACACTGAAGCTTTCTTT. V and J are TRBV6-1 and TRBJ1-1; unclear D gene. The ends were cut back, 6 bases at V and 2 bases at J, with 13 bases in the middle. The CDR3 spans 14 residues. CDR1 and CDR2 from the germline V gene are MNHNS and SASEGT.

This chain links TRBV4-1 with TRBJ2-5; 8 positions match TRBD2. Trimming cost V 3 bases and J 1 base; bases outside gene matches: 4. The CDR3 is made up of 15 amino acids. In germline, CDR1 is MGHRA, CDR2 YSYEKL. This CDR3 reads CASSQLAGGQETQYF. The DNA of the CDR3 is TGCGCCAGCAGCCAGCTTGCGGGGGGCCAAGAGACCCAGTACTTC.

Only a few counts were recorded for this clonotype. The chain carries TRBV13 and TRBJ1-2; D gene ambiguous. Germline V lookup: CDR1 PRHDT, CDR2 FYEKMQ (reference sequence). The CDR3 runs to 14 residues. V dropped 5 bases and J dropped 9 bases, with 19 bases sitting between them. The CDR3 reads CASSRSSGNWSYTF. The CDR3 nucleotides are TGTGCCAGCAGCCGTTCGTCTGGGAATTGGAGCTACACCTTC.

J is TRBJ2-7 and V is TRBV7-6; perhaps TRBD1 as D (6 bases). This CDR3 contains 15 residues. CDR1 SGHVS and CDR2 FNYEAQ come from the germline V gene. V lost 0 bases and J 0 bases, leaving 9 bases between the germline ends. For the CDR3, the DNA is TGTGCCAGCAGCTTAGCCGGGACATTCTCCTACGAGCAGTACTTC. Its translation is CASSLAGTFSYEQYF.

V and J are TRBV5-6 and TRBJ1-1; unclear D gene. Trimming shortened V by 2 bases and J by 8 bases, and 7 bases separated the two germline ends. CDR1 is SGHDT, CDR2 YYEEEE, per germline. The CDR3 is 11 residues long. CDR3 residues: CASSFGQEAFF. In nucleotides, the CDR3 is TGTGCCAGCAGCTTTGGGCAAGAAGCTTTCTTT.

The chain uses TRBV5-1 and TRBJ2-1, with D possibly matching TRBD1 (6 bases). V lost 0 bases and J lost 9, with 13 bases in between. CDR3 length: 14 amino acids. The V gene's germline CDR1 is SGHRS and CDR2 YFSETQ. CDR3 DNA sequence: TGCGCCAGCAGCTTGGAAGTCAGGGGCCCTGAGCAGTTCTTC. Residues: CASSLEVRGPEQFF. The variable domain in full, completed from reference TRBV5-1 and TRBJ2-1, reads KAGVTQTPRYLIKTRGQQVTLSCSPISGHRSVSWYQQTPGQGLQFLFEYFSETQRNKGNFPGRFSGRQFSNSRSEMNVSTLELGDSALYLCASSLEVRGPEQFFGPGTRLTVL.

This clonotype has at least ten counts. CDR3 nucleotide sequence: TGTGCCAGCAGCCCCCGGACAGGGGGAGGCTACACCTTC. Its translation is CASSPRTGGGYTF. The chain is built from TRBV14 and TRBJ1-2; 10 bases are a match to TRBD1. The V segment lost 4 bases and the J segment 8 bases; nucleotides outside the gene matches: 4. The length of the CDR3 is 13 residues. Per the germline V gene, CDR1 is SGHDN and CDR2 is FVKESK.

This clonotype has only a few counts. V and J are TRBV9 and TRBJ1-1; D might be TRBD1 (5 bases). Trimming stripped 0 bases from V and 1 base from J, with 16 bases between. CDR1 and CDR2 from the germline V gene are SGDLS and YYNGEE. This CDR3 has 17 residues. DNA for the CDR3: TGTGCCAGCAGCGTAGATCAGTGGGGACGGGAGAACACTGAAGCTTTCTTT. It translates to CASSVDQWGRENTEAFF.

This clonotype was observed a few times. The V call is TRBV12-3 or TRBV12-4, the J call TRBJ2-2; D uncertain. Trimming removed 3 bases from V and 6 bases from J, with 8 bases in between. The CDR3 sequence is 13 residues long. The CDR3 region has the DNA TGTGCCAGCAGTTTGTCCTTAGCCGGGGAGCTGTTTTTT. Translation gives CASSLSLAGELFF.

The chain links TRBV29-1 to TRBJ2-3; D is undetermined. V was trimmed by 7 bases and J by 4 bases, leaving 9 bases between them. The CDR3 consists of 11 residues. Germline V gives CDR1 SQVTM, CDR2 ANQGSEA. CDR3 in amino acids: CSGIYSDTQYF. CDR3 sequence (DNA): TGCAGCGGGATATACTCAGATACGCAGTATTTT.

This clonotype was recorded a few times. This rearrangement joins TRBV28 to TRBJ2-2; D is unresolved. CDR3 length equals 13 residues. In germline, CDR1 is MDHEN, CDR2 SYDVKM. With 3 bases removed from V and 4 bases from J, the gap between germline ends came to 6 bases. Here the CDR3 reads CASSFHPTGELFF. CDR3 nucleotides: TGTGCCAGCAGTTTCCATCCCACCGGGGAGCTGTTTTTT.

There are many counts of this clonotype. The V and J genes are TRBV7-6 and TRBJ1-5; D unresolved. This CDR3 spans 16 amino acids. CDR1 is SGHVS and CDR2 is FNYEAQ in the germline V gene. V was pared by 3 bases and J by 2 bases, with 14 bases between. CDR3 DNA sequence: TGTGCCAGCAGCTTGGGGAGGGCGGCGGGCAATCAGCCCCAGCATTTT. Encoded protein: CASSLGRAAGNQPQHF.

Only a few counts were recorded for this clonotype. The chain carries TRBV5-1 and TRBJ1-4; 10 bases match TRBD1. Germline V CDR1 and CDR2: SGHRS, YFSETQ. The CDR3 extends over 15 amino acids. The trim removed 4 bases at V and 8 bases at J, leaving 8 bases unmatched. DNA of the CDR3: TGCGCCAGCAGCACGACTCCGGGACAGGGGGAAAAACTGTTTTTT. Amino acid sequence: CASSTTPGQGEKLFF. The variable domain in full, completed from reference TRBV5-1 and TRBJ1-4, reads KAGVTQTPRYLIKTRGQQVTLSCSPISGHRSVSWYQQTPGQGLQFLFEYFSETQRNKGNFPGRFSGRQFSNSRSEMNVSTLELGDSALYLCASSTTPGQGEKLFFGSGTQLSVL.

V is TRBV19 and J is TRBJ1-1; 9 bases match TRBD1. V shed 8 bases, J shed 3 bases, and the junction held 1 base outside the gene matches. The CDR3 is made up of 12 amino acids. Germline V gene sequence: CDR1 LNHDA, CDR2 SQIVND (reference sequence). As DNA, the CDR3 is TGTGCCAGTGGGACAGGGTACACTGAAGCTTTCTTT. This sequence encodes CASGTGYTEAFF. Drawing the rest from reference TRBV19 and TRBJ1-1, the complete variable domain is DGGITQSPKYLFRKEGQNVTLSCEQNLNHDAMYWYRQDPGQGLRLIYYSQIVNDFQKGDIAEGYSVSREKKESFPLTVTSAQKNPTAFYLCASGTGYTEAFFGQGTRLTVV.

The chain joins TRBV11-2 to TRBJ1-2; D is unclear. Germline values: CDR1 SGHAT, CDR2 FQNNGV. V was clipped by 2 bases and J by 2 bases, with 9 bases between them. The CDR3 has 14 amino acids. CDR3 loop: CASSLNLRNYGYTF. The CDR3 bases are TGTGCCAGCAGCTTAAATCTGCGGAACTATGGCTACACCTTC.

The chain couples TRBV12-3 or TRBV12-4 to TRBJ1-5; perhaps TRBD1 as D (5 bases). The length of the CDR3 is 15 residues. V was shortened by 2 bases and J by 6 bases, with 14 bases between the two germline ends. For the CDR3, the DNA is TGTGCCAGCAGTTTACTCGCAGGGTCTTCTCAGCCCCAGCATTTT. It yields the protein CASSLLAGSSQPQHF.